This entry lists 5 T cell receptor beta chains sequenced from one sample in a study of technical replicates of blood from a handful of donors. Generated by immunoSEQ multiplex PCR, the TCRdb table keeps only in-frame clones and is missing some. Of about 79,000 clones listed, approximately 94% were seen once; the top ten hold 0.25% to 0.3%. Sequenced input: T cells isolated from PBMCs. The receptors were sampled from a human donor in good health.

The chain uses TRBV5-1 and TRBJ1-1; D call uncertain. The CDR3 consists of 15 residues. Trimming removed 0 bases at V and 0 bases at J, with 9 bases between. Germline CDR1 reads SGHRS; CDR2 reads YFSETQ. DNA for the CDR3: TGCGCCAGCAGCTTGGATTACACCATGAACACTGAAGCTTTCTTT. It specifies CASSLDYTMNTEAFF.

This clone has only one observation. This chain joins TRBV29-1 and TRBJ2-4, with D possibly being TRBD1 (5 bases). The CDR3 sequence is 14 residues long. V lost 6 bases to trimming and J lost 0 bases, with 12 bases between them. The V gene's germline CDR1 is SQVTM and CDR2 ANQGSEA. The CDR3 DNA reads TGCAGCGTGCAGGGAATCCTAGCCAAAAACATTCAGTACTTC. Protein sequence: CSVQGILAKNIQYF.

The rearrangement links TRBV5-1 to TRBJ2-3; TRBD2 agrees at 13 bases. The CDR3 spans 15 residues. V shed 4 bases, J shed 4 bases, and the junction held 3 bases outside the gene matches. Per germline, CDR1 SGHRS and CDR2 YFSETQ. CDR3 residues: CASSDGLAGADTQYF. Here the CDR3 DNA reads TGCGCCAGCAGCGACGGACTAGCGGGGGCAGATACGCAGTATTTT.

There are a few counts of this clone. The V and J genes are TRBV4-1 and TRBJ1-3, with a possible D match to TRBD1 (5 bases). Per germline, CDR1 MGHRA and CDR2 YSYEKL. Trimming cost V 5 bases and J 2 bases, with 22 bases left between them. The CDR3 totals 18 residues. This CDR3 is CASSKLVIAQGPGNTIYF. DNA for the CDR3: TGCGCCAGCAGCAAATTGGTTATCGCTCAGGGCCCTGGAAACACCATATATTTT.

This CDR3 reads CASSFGTSIGAYNEQFF. For the CDR3, the DNA is TGTGCCAGCAGCTTCGGGACTAGTATAGGGGCCTACAATGAGCAGTTCTTC. The rearrangement joins TRBV11-3 to TRBJ2-1; 8 bases map to TRBD2. Germline CDR1 SGHNT, CDR2 YENEEA. The CDR3 length is 17 residues. Trimming cost V 3 bases and J 2 bases; bases outside gene matches: 9.